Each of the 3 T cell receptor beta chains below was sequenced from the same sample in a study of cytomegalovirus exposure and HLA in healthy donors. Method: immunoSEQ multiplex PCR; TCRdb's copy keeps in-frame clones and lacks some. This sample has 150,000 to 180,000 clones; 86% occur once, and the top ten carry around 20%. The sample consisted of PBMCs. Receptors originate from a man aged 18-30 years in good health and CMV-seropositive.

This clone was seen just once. CDR3 nucleotide sequence: TGTGCCAGCAGTGATTATGGGACAGGGGGCGTGGGGACTGAAGCTTTCTTT. Protein product: CASSDYGTGGVGTEAFF. The rearrangement uses TRBV6-1 and TRBJ1-1; 12 positions agree with TRBD1. Germline V gene lookup returns CDR1 MNHNS and CDR2 SASEGT. J lost 5 bases, V lost 3 bases, and 10 bases had no gene match. The CDR3 has 17 residues.

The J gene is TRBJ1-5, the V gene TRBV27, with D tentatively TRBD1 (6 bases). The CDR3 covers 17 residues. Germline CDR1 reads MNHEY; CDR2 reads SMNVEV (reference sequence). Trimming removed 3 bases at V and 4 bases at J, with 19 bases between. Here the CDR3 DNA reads TGTGCCAGCAGTTTCCCTCGGCAGAGGGACAAAAATCAGCCCCAGCATTTT. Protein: CASSFPRQRDKNQPQHF.

The CDR3 region is CASSGTGKDTQYF. DNA of the CDR3: TGTGCCAGCAGTGGGACAGGGAAAGATACGCAGTATTTT. This sequence joins TRBV6-1 and TRBJ2-3; 8 nucleotides agree with TRBD1. V shed 4 bases and J 5 bases; nucleotides not matched to a gene: 2. The CDR3 extends over 13 amino acids. Per the germline V gene, CDR1 is MNHNS and CDR2 is SASEGT.